These T cell receptor beta chains were read from a single sample in a study of blood T cell repertoires in COVID-19. TCRdb's copy holds only in-frame clones and misses some; the assay was immunoSEQ multiplex PCR. This table holds 100,000 or so clones, almost 80% found once. The specimen was peripheral blood. The receptors here all came from a woman aged 65 to 85 with acute or convalescent COVID-19. The CDR3 runs from the conserved cysteine through the conserved F or W. A D gene is named only where the DNA matches it firmly. Size is stated for part of the rows, as once, few or many counts, or as a class when the clone is expanded.

j_call,clone_size,v_call,d_call,cdr3_aa,cdr3_nt
TRBJ1-2,.,TRBV7-8,TRBD1,CASSFSGTGENGYTF,TGTGCCAGCAGTTTCTCCGGGACAGGGGAGAATGGCTACACCTTC
TRBJ1-3,.,TRBV29-1,TRBD1,CSVSTGTGGNTIYF,TGCAGCGTTTCTACCGGGACAGGCGGAAACACCATATATTTT
TRBJ2-7,.,TRBV7-2,TRBD2,CASKIGGADEQYF,TGTGCCAGCAAAATCGGGGGGGCCGACGAGCAGTACTTC
TRBJ2-1,.,TRBV6-5,TRBD2,CAGGEGRHNEQFF,TGTGCCGGGGGGGAGGGGCGGCACAATGAGCAGTTCTTC
TRBJ2-3,.,TRBV4-2,TRBD2,CASSQDLPLAGGPVDTQYF,TGTGCCAGCAGCCAAGATCTCCCACTAGCGGGGGGGCCGGTAGATACGCAGTATTTT
TRBJ2-1,.,TRBV5-1,TRBD1,CASSRGLGQTYNEQFF,TGCGCCAGTAGCAGGGGGCTAGGGCAGACTTACAATGAGCAGTTCTTC
TRBJ1-2,.,TRBV2,TRBD1,CASTQGVILPYGYTF,TGTGCCAGCACCCAGGGGGTAATATTACCCTATGGCTACACCTTC
TRBJ1-2,.,TRBV29-1,TRBD1,CSVPRQGAGGYTF,TGCAGCGTCCCCCGACAGGGGGCGGGTGGCTACACCTTC
TRBJ1-3,once,TRBV9,.,CASSVGGTAGNTIYF,TGTGCCAGCAGCGTAGGTGGTACGGCTGGAAACACCATATATTTT
TRBJ1-3,.,TRBV7-2,TRBD1,CASSPDRAVSGNTIYF,TGTGCCAGCAGCCCCGACAGGGCCGTAAGCGGAAACACCATATATTTT
TRBJ1-5,few,TRBV7-6,.,CASSLAPGPSREPQHF,TGTGCCAGCAGCTTAGCGCCGGGCCCATCGAGGGAGCCCCAGCATTTT
TRBJ1-6,.,TRBV11-2,TRBD1,CASSPHRGNSPLHF,TGTGCCAGCAGCCCCCACAGGGGAAATTCACCCCTCCACTTT
TRBJ1-1,.,TRBV19,.,CASSIVARVNTEAFF,TGTGCCAGTAGTATAGTTGCCAGGGTGAACACTGAAGCTTTCTTT
TRBJ1-3,.,TRBV7-3,.,CASSLAEGRGNTIYF,TGTGCCAGCAGCTTGGCGGAGGGCCGAGGAAACACCATATATTTT
TRBJ1-2,.,TRBV18,TRBD1,CASSRSGADRGYGYTF,TGTGCCAGCTCAAGGAGCGGGGCGGACAGGGGCTATGGCTACACCTTC
TRBJ1-1,once,TRBV10-3,TRBD1,CAISESGQGALGAFF,TGTGCCATCAGTGAGTCAGGACAGGGGGCCCTTGGGGCTTTCTTT
TRBJ2-1,.,TRBV11-2,.,CASSFPIEGGGYNEQFF,TGTGCCAGCAGCTTCCCGATCGAGGGAGGGGGGTACAATGAGCAGTTCTTC
TRBJ1-2,.,TRBV5-1,.,CASSLGQGVYGYTF,TGCGCCAGCAGCTTGGGCCAGGGCGTCTATGGCTACACCTTC
TRBJ2-6,.,TRBV28,.,CASSPRTAVGLSGANVLTF,TGTGCCAGCAGCCCACGGACAGCCGTTGGGCTCTCTGGGGCCAACGTCCTGACTTTC
TRBJ2-7,few,TRBV5-1,TRBD2,CASTNTGGTYEQYF,TGCGCCAGCACTAATACGGGGGGAACCTACGAGCAGTACTTC